Below are 22 T cell receptor beta chains sequenced from a single sample in a study of T cell changes during pregnancy in multiple sclerosis. Method: immunoSEQ multiplex PCR; TCRdb's copy keeps in-frame clones and lacks some. Seen here are about 31,000 clones, about nine tenths observed once, and the top ten hold around 4.1%. The sample here was CD8+ T cells from peripheral blood mononuclear cells, taken in the second trimester of pregnancy. The receptor source for this set is a female donor with multiple sclerosis, enrolled in a pregnancy study.

The J gene is TRBJ1-2, the V gene TRBV18; 8 bases are shared with TRBD1. Germline CDR1 reads KGHSH; CDR2 reads LQKENI. V trimming: 4 bases; J trimming: 3 bases; junction bases outside the gene matches: 13. The CDR3 extends over 17 amino acids. The CDR3 sequence: CASSRNIFGQGDYGYTF. CDR3 nucleotide sequence: TGTGCCAGCTCACGAAATATTTTTGGACAGGGCGACTATGGCTACACCTTC.

This sequence joins TRBV5-5 and TRBJ2-2; D possibly corresponds to TRBD2 (5 bases). The germline CDR1 and CDR2 sequences are SGHKS and YYEKEE (reference sequence). Trimming removed 0 bases at V and 2 bases at J, with 11 bases between. This CDR3 is 16 amino acids long. CDR3 amino acids: CASSLDGLTNTGELFF. The CDR3 DNA is TGTGCCAGCAGCTTGGATGGACTCACCAACACCGGGGAGCTGTTTTTT.

This CDR3 reads CASSKPTGNVLGYTF. CDR3 DNA: TGTGCCAGCAGTAAACCGACAGGGAACGTGCTTGGCTACACCTTC. The chain links TRBV6-5 to TRBJ1-2, with TRBD1 identical over 7 bases. Germline V gives CDR1 MNHEY, CDR2 SVGAGI. Trimming cost V 5 bases and J 7 bases; bases outside gene matches: 13. The CDR3 sequence is 15 residues long.

The chain links TRBV27 to TRBJ2-2; no reliable D call. The CDR3 contains 16 residues. Trimming stripped 9 bases from V and 4 bases from J, with 21 bases between. In germline, CDR1 is MNHEY, CDR2 SMNVEV (reference sequence). For the CDR3, the DNA is TGTGCCAGTCATGGTGGCGCAGGAATTCCCACCGGGGAGCTGTTTTTT. Its protein product is CASHGGAGIPTGELFF.

The chain combines TRBV19 with TRBJ2-3, with 8 bases aligning to TRBD2. Trimming cost V 7 bases and J 4 bases; bases outside gene matches: 13. Germline values: CDR1 LNHDA, CDR2 SQIVND (reference sequence). This CDR3 has 16 residues. The CDR3 region has the DNA TGTGCCAGTACGGCCTCCGTGGGACTAGTTTCAGATACGCAGTATTTT. It encodes CASTASVGLVSDTQYF.

Only a few counts were recorded for this clone. V usage is TRBV10-3 and J usage is TRBJ2-7; 8 nucleotides align to TRBD2. With 7 bases clipped from V and 3 bases from J, the junction kept 5 bases outside the gene matches. This CDR3 is 13 amino acids long. Per the germline V gene, CDR1 is ENHRY and CDR2 is SYGVKD. The DNA for the CDR3 is TGTGCCATCATGGGCGGGAGGTTCTACGAGCAGTACTTC. Translating it yields CAIMGGRFYEQYF.

The V and J genes are TRBV27 and TRBJ1-2; a possible D gene is TRBD1 (6 bases). Trimming removed 7 bases at V and 8 bases at J, with 17 bases between. CDR3 length: 13 amino acids. The V gene's germline CDR1 is MNHEY and CDR2 SMNVEV (reference sequence). CDR3 DNA sequence: TGTGCCAGCAAACACACAGGGATGGAGGGCTACACCTTC. Residues: CASKHTGMEGYTF.

This clone was recorded only once. This chain links TRBV30 with TRBJ2-7; the match to TRBD1 covers 7 bases. Germline CDR1 is GTSNPN and CDR2 is SVGIG (reference sequence). This CDR3 contains 17 residues. The junction had 19 bases not matched to a gene; V was cut back by 6 bases and J by 2 bases. The DNA for the CDR3 is TGTGCCTGTACCCGGGACAGTTTTGTGATTTTTCCCTACGAGCAGTACTTC. Its protein product is CACTRDSFVIFPYEQYF.

The chain is built from TRBV5-1 and TRBJ2-5; 10 bases match TRBD2. CDR1 and CDR2 from the germline V gene are SGHRS and YFSETQ. J was trimmed by 1 base and V by 0 bases; bases with no gene match: 9. This CDR3 is built from 18 residues. The CDR3 region has the DNA TGCGCCAGCAGCTTGGCCTTAGCGGGAGGCGCTCCCCAAGAGACCCAGTACTTC. This translates into CASSLALAGGAPQETQYF.

The gene calls are TRBV27 and TRBJ2-3; possibly TRBD2 for D (5 bases). The V end was cut by 6 bases, the J end by 6 bases, with 19 bases between. This CDR3 is built from 15 residues. CDR1 is MNHEY, CDR2 SMNVEV, per germline (reference sequence). CDR3 coding DNA: TGTGCCAGCAGCAATACACGGACTGGGCGGGATACGCAGTATTTT. It translates to CASSNTRTGRDTQYF.

This clone was observed a few times. V and J are TRBV30 and TRBJ1-1; D unclear. Trimming removed 0 bases at V and 3 bases at J, with 11 bases between. From germline, CDR1 is GTSNPN and CDR2 SVGIG (reference sequence). This CDR3 comprises 14 residues. The CDR3 DNA is TGTGCCTGGAGTGTACGGGGTGGGTACACTGAAGCTTTCTTT. Translating gives CAWSVRGGYTEAFF.

This sequence joins TRBV6-1 and TRBJ2-7; no firm D call. This CDR3 is built from 13 residues. With 0 bases removed from V and 4 bases from J, the gap between germline ends came to 7 bases. Germline loops: CDR1 MNHNS, CDR2 SASEGT. CDR3 nucleotides: TGTGCCAGCAGTGAAGCTCGGTTGTACGAGCAGTACTTC. Translation gives CASSEARLYEQYF.

The genes are TRBV19 and TRBJ1-1; D unclear. The CDR3 totals 13 residues. Trimming stripped 4 bases from V and 1 base from J, with 7 bases between. CDR1 LNHDA and CDR2 SQIVND come from the germline V gene (reference sequence). The CDR3 reads CASSRAPNTEAFF. CDR3 sequence (DNA): TGTGCCAGTAGTAGGGCCCCGAACACTGAAGCTTTCTTT.

The chain combines TRBV9 with TRBJ2-1; TRBD2 matches 9 bases. V lost 0 bases to trimming and J lost 1 base; unmatched junction nucleotides: 11. The CDR3 runs to 19 residues. The germline gives CDR1 SGDLS, CDR2 YYNGEE. As DNA, the CDR3 is TGTGCCAGCAGCGTAGAAGGTAGCGGGAGAGTCGGGTCCTACAATGAGCAGTTCTTC. It yields the protein CASSVEGSGRVGSYNEQFF.

CDR3: CASSLDGTASYNEQFF. The CDR3, as DNA: TGTGCCAGCAGCTTAGACGGGACAGCCTCCTACAATGAGCAGTTCTTC. This chain connects TRBV11-2 to TRBJ2-1, with TRBD1 matching over 7 bases. The CDR3 has 16 amino acids. The germline V gene has CDR1 SGHAT and CDR2 FQNNGV. V gave up 0 bases and J gave up 0 bases; unmatched junction bases: 2.

The chain recombines TRBV5-1 with TRBJ2-7; D perhaps matches TRBD2 (5 bases). This CDR3 spans 15 amino acids. Germline-derived CDR1 and CDR2 are SGHRS and YFSETQ. The V and J ends lost 7 bases and 0 bases respectively, with 17 bases between them. Written as DNA, the CDR3 is TGCGCCAGCCGAAAATACGGGATAAACTCCTACGAGCAGTACTTC. Protein product: CASRKYGINSYEQYF.

The chain combines TRBV29-1 with TRBJ1-1, with 10 bases lining up with TRBD1. The ends lost 6 bases at V and 3 bases at J; junction bases unmatched: 16. Germline-derived CDR1 and CDR2 are SQVTM and ANQGSEA. CDR3 size: 17 residues. Here the CDR3 reads CSVHETGQGRFDTEAFF. The CDR3 coding sequence is TGCAGCGTCCACGAAACGGGACAGGGGAGATTCGACACTGAAGCTTTCTTT.

V and J are TRBV6-5 and TRBJ2-7, with 12 nucleotides matching TRBD2. The CDR3 sequence is 15 residues long. From germline, CDR1 is MNHEY and CDR2 SVGAGI. V lost 6 bases to trimming and J lost 0 bases; unmatched junction nucleotides: 3. DNA for the CDR3: TGTGCCAGCAGCCTGACTAGCGGGAGCTCCTACGAGCAGTACTTC. Translated, it gives CASSLTSGSSYEQYF.

J is TRBJ2-3 and V is TRBV19; the match to TRBD2 covers 12 bases. Germline loops: CDR1 LNHDA, CDR2 SQIVND (reference sequence). V gave up 4 bases and J gave up 0 bases; unmatched junction bases: 17. This CDR3 has 21 amino acids. The CDR3 DNA reads as TGTGCCAGTAGTACAAACCCAGGGGATTTTGGGACTAGCGGGAGCACAGATACGCAGTATTTT. Protein sequence: CASSTNPGDFGTSGSTDTQYF.

The chain couples TRBV6-1 to TRBJ2-7; no clear D gene. The CDR3 contains 13 residues. The ends were cut back, 1 base at V and 2 bases at J, with 6 bases in the middle. Per germline, CDR1 MNHNS and CDR2 SASEGT. The chain's CDR3 is CASSEGLAYEQYF. CDR3 DNA sequence: TGTGCCAGCAGTGAAGGGCTGGCCTACGAGCAGTACTTC.

The chain carries TRBV6-7 and TRBJ1-2; D is possibly TRBD1 (5 bases). Being an ORF, TRBV6-7 has a function that is uncertain. Trimming stripped 8 bases from V and 6 bases from J, with 13 bases between. This CDR3 has 12 residues. The chain's CDR3 is CASQGGLDGYTF. CDR3 sequence (DNA): TGTGCCAGCCAGGGAGGTCTGGATGGCTACACCTTC.

This CDR3 reads CASSPGTGGYEQYF. The CDR3 region has the DNA TGTGCCAGCAGTCCCGGGACAGGGGGCTACGAGCAGTACTTC. The chain has TRBV5-4 and TRBJ2-7; the match to TRBD1 covers 11 bases. V lost 5 bases and J lost 3; bases outside the gene matches: 4. Germline CDR1 SGHNT, CDR2 YYREEE (reference sequence). The CDR3 loop spans 14 amino acids.